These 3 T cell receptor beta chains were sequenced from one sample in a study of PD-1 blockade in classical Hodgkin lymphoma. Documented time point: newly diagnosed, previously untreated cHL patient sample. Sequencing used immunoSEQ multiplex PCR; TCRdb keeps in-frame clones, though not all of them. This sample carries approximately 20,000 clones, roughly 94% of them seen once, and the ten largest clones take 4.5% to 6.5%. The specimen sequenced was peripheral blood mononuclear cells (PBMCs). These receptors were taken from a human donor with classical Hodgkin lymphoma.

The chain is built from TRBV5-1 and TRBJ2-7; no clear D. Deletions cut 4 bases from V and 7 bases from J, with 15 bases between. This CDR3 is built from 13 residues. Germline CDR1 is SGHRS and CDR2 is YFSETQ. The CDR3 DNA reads TGCGCCAGCAGCCTGGTGGCGACTTGGGAGCAGTACTTC. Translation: CASSLVATWEQYF.

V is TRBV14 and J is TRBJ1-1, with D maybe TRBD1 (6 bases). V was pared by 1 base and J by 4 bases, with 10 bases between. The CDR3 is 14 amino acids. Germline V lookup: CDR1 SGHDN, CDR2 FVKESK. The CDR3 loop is CASSQVGGVTEAFF. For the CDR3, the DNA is TGTGCCAGCAGCCAAGTAGGGGGAGTCACTGAAGCTTTCTTT.

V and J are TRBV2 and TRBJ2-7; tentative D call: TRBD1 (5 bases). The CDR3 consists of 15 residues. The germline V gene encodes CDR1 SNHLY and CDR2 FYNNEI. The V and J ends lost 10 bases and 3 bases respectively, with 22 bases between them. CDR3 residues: CAIRPRQGKHYEQYF. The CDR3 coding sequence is TGTGCCATCCGACCCCGCCAGGGAAAACACTACGAGCAGTACTTC.